The 29 T cell receptor beta chains in this list originate from one sample, sequenced in a study of T cells after yellow fever vaccination. A single record per CDR3 protein comes from TCRdb applying MiXCR to the 5' RACE reads. Of about 330,000 distinct CDR3 sequences in the sample, about 8.3% were seen once. The sequences come from PBMCs, collected approximately 47 days after the first yellow fever vaccination. The receptor set was obtained from a man aged 18 to 35 who received the YFV17D yellow fever vaccine.

In this sample, this clonotype turned up many times. V usage is TRBV7-2 and J usage is TRBJ1-2; maybe TRBD1 (6 bases). The V and J ends lost 3 bases and 0 bases respectively, with 14 bases between them. This CDR3 comprises 16 residues. Per the germline V gene, CDR1 is SGHTA and CDR2 is FQGNSA. CDR3 region: CASSFSGTTTNYGYTF. For the CDR3, the DNA is TGTGCCAGCAGCTTCTCCGGGACAACGACTAACTATGGCTACACCTTC.

This clonotype was seen ten or more times. The chain links TRBV30 to TRBJ2-5, with D perhaps TRBD1 (6 bases). The CDR3 is 15 residues long. Germline CDR1 GTSNPN, CDR2 SVGIG (reference sequence). V shed 0 bases and J shed 0 bases, with 11 bases lying between them. CDR3 sequence (DNA): TGTGCCTGGAGTGTGGACAGTTACTACCAAGAGACCCAGTACTTC. Protein sequence: CAWSVDSYYQETQYF.

The table lists this clonotype with a few counts. This chain uses TRBV5-1 with TRBJ1-6, with D possibly being TRBD1 (6 bases). From germline, CDR1 is SGHRS and CDR2 YFSETQ. This CDR3 comprises 16 residues. The V gene lost 4 bases and the J gene lost 0 bases, with 11 bases spanning the gap. The CDR3 sequence is CASSIGQISYNSPLHF. CDR3 DNA sequence: TGCGCCAGCAGCATAGGACAGATCTCCTATAATTCACCCCTCCACTTT.

This clonotype has at least ten counts. DNA for the CDR3: TGTGCCAGCAGTCCTAGGGGTCGGACTGAAGCTTTCTTT. Translation: CASSPRGRTEAFF. V usage is TRBV27 and J usage is TRBJ1-1; maybe TRBD1 (5 bases). The CDR3 consists of 13 residues. V dropped 5 bases and J dropped 5 bases, with 12 bases sitting between them. Germline lookup yields CDR1 MNHEY and CDR2 SMNVEV (reference sequence).

This clonotype was recorded a few times. The rearrangement joins TRBV4-3 to TRBJ2-1, with D tentatively TRBD2 (5 bases). CDR3 length: 15 amino acids. Germline V gives CDR1 LGHNA, CDR2 YSLEER. The V and J ends lost 1 base and 7 bases respectively, with 14 bases between them. The CDR3 coding sequence is TGCGCCAGCAGCCAAGGTACGCTGCCGGGGAATGAGCAGTTCTTC. Translated: CASSQGTLPGNEQFF.

A few counts support this clonotype. The chain couples TRBV12-3 or TRBV12-4 to TRBJ2-4; perhaps D is TRBD1 or TRBD2 (6 bases each). Trimming took off 0 bases at V and 9 bases at J, with 12 bases between the two ends. This CDR3 is 14 amino acids long. The CDR3 nucleotides read TGTGCCAGCAGTTTAGCCTCCGGGGGCGGCATTCAGTACTTC. Translated, it gives CASSLASGGGIQYF.

The chain has TRBV19 and TRBJ2-7; 8 nucleotides align to TRBD1. V dropped 4 bases and J dropped 0; count of bases not matched to a gene: 2. The CDR3 loop spans 14 amino acids. The germline CDR1 and CDR2 sequences are LNHDA and SQIVND (reference sequence). CDR3 DNA sequence: TGTGCCAGTAGTAGGGGACAGGCCTCCTACGAGCAGTACTTC. Amino acids: CASSRGQASYEQYF.

The table lists this clonotype with a few counts. The chain links TRBV5-1 to TRBJ2-1; D possibly corresponds to TRBD1 (5 bases). CDR3 length: 14 residues. The germline V gene has CDR1 SGHRS and CDR2 YFSETQ. Trimming pared 4 bases from V and 3 bases from J, leaving 11 bases between. CDR3 nucleotides: TGCGCCAGCAGCGGTTCAGGGAACTACAATGAGCAGTTCTTC. The encoded protein is CASSGSGNYNEQFF.

This clonotype was seen many times. J is TRBJ2-5 and V is TRBV29-1, with D possibly being TRBD1 (6 bases). The CDR3 is 13 amino acids. V was clipped by 3 bases and J by 1 base, with 9 bases between them. Germline values: CDR1 SQVTM, CDR2 ANQGSEA. The CDR3 spells CSVDRGIQETQYF. CDR3 DNA: TGCAGCGTTGACAGGGGTATCCAAGAGACCCAGTACTTC.

This clonotype was observed a few times. The V and J genes are TRBV5-1 and TRBJ2-7; possible D gene TRBD2, 5 bases. Germline CDR1 reads SGHRS; CDR2 reads YFSETQ. Trimming removed 5 bases from V and 3 bases from J, with 9 bases in between. The CDR3 covers 12 residues. The CDR3 loop reads CASSAGNYEQYF. CDR3 bases: TGCGCCAGCAGTGCGGGTAACTACGAGCAGTACTTC.

Many counts were recorded for this clonotype. The V call is TRBV4-3, the J call TRBJ1-4; D gene unclear. CDR3 length: 16 amino acids. Germline CDR1 is LGHNA and CDR2 is YSLEER. Trimming stripped 0 bases from V and 3 bases from J, with 11 bases between. For the CDR3, the DNA is TGCGCCAGCAGCCAAGATGGAGTCGATCCTAATGAAAAACTGTTTTTT. Translating it yields CASSQDGVDPNEKLFF.

This chain connects TRBV12-3 or TRBV12-4 to TRBJ2-7; a possible D gene is TRBD1 (6 bases). Trimming shortened V by 6 bases and J by 3 bases, and 9 bases separated the two germline ends. CDR3 length: 12 amino acids. The CDR3 sequence is CASSRTVYEQYF. The CDR3 DNA follows: TGTGCCAGCAGCCGGACAGTCTACGAGCAGTACTTC.

This clonotype was counted only a few times. V gene TRBV7-2 combines with J gene TRBJ2-5; D may be TRBD2 (6 bases). The CDR3 consists of 15 residues. The germline V gene encodes CDR1 SGHTA and CDR2 FQGNSA. V was cut by 8 bases and J by 4 bases, with 20 bases left in between. In DNA, the CDR3 is TGTGCCAGCTCCCCCCAGGGAGGAGTTGGAGAGACCCAGTACTTC. Protein: CASSPQGGVGETQYF.

This clonotype was seen a handful of times. This chain joins TRBV5-1 and TRBJ2-2; 8 nucleotides agree with TRBD2. V trimming: 6 bases; J trimming: 5 bases; junction bases outside the gene matches: 9. Germline V gene sequence: CDR1 SGHRS, CDR2 YFSETQ. The CDR3 covers 15 residues. The CDR3 protein is CASNLAGGTTGELFF. CDR3 DNA: TGCGCCAGCAACCTGGCGGGGGGCACTACCGGGGAGCTGTTTTTT.

A few counts support this clonotype. This sequence joins TRBV5-1 and TRBJ1-3; 7 bases match TRBD1. V dropped 4 bases and J dropped 4; count of bases not matched to a gene: 14. Germline CDR1 and CDR2: SGHRS and YFSETQ. The CDR3 is made up of 17 amino acids. CDR3 region: CASSRTPTGAEGNTIYF. The CDR3 region has the DNA TGCGCCAGCAGCAGGACCCCAACAGGGGCGGAGGGAAACACCATATATTTT.

In this sample, this clonotype turned up many times. CDR3: CASSPQPSGGIGELFF. CDR3 DNA: TGTGCCAGCAGCCCCCAGCCTAGCGGGGGAATCGGGGAGCTGTTTTTT. The chain joins TRBV7-9 to TRBJ2-2, with 10 nucleotides matching TRBD2. This CDR3 has 16 residues. CDR1 SEHNR and CDR2 FQNEAQ come from the germline V gene (reference sequence). The trim removed 5 bases at V and 7 bases at J, leaving 10 bases unmatched.

This clonotype was recorded at least ten times. The DNA of the CDR3 is TGTGCCAGCAGCTTTGAGTTAGCGGGGGGGAAAGATACGCAGTATTTT. It yields the protein CASSFELAGGKDTQYF. The chain links TRBV7-2 to TRBJ2-3; TRBD2 matches at 11 bases. The germline gives CDR1 SGHTA, CDR2 FQGNSA. After removal of 3 bases from V and 5 bases from J, the junction contained 7 bases not matched to a gene. CDR3 length: 16 residues.

This clonotype occurred many times. This sequence joins TRBV4-3 and TRBJ2-1, with TRBD2 identical over 9 bases. CDR1 is LGHNA, CDR2 YSLEER, per germline. This CDR3 comprises 16 residues. The junction had 5 bases not matched to a gene; V was cut back by 1 base and J by 4 bases. CDR3 bases: TGCGCCAGCAGCCAAGCGCTAGCGGGGCGATACAATGAGCAGTTCTTC. Its protein is CASSQALAGRYNEQFF.

This clonotype has at least ten counts. J is TRBJ2-1 and V is TRBV20-1, with TRBD1 identical over 7 bases. This CDR3 is 13 amino acids long. Trimming took 8 bases from V and 8 from J; bases not matched to a gene: 12. In germline, CDR1 is DFQATT, CDR2 SNEGSKA (reference sequence). The CDR3 reads CSSPDRVGDEQFF. The CDR3 region has the DNA TGCAGTTCGCCTGACAGGGTAGGCGATGAGCAGTTCTTC.

This clonotype has more than one count but fewer than ten. The chain is built from TRBV28 and TRBJ1-2; 8 bases line up with TRBD1. Germline V CDR1 and CDR2: MDHEN, SYDVKM. This CDR3 contains 12 residues. Losses at the gene ends were 7 bases for V and 4 bases for J; bases not matched to a gene: 2. CDR3 DNA: TGTGCCAGCACAGGGGGCGGCTATGGCTACACCTTC. Encoded protein: CASTGGGYGYTF.

The table lists this clonotype with a few counts. This chain connects TRBV6-2 or TRBV6-3 to TRBJ2-1; 11 nucleotides line up with TRBD2. CDR3 size: 15 residues. Germline CDR1 and CDR2: MNHEY and SVGEGT. V gave up 5 bases and J gave up 7 bases; unmatched junction bases: 7. CDR3 in DNA: TGTGCCAGCAGTCCCACTAGCGGGGGTAAAAATGAGCAGTTCTTC. It codes for CASSPTSGGKNEQFF.

This clonotype appeared many times. As DNA, the CDR3 is TGTGCCAGCAGCCGCCGGGACAGGGGCAATGAGCAGTTCTTC. Its translation: CASSRRDRGNEQFF. V and J are TRBV5-4 and TRBJ2-1, with 10 bases identical to TRBD1. V shed 4 bases, J shed 6 bases, and the junction held 4 bases outside the gene matches. Looked up from germline, CDR1 is SGHNT and CDR2 is YYREEE (reference sequence). CDR3 size: 14 residues.

This clonotype was picked up a small number of times. The chain joins TRBV6-1 to TRBJ1-1; D perhaps matches TRBD1 (5 bases). V was cut by 4 bases and J by 4 bases, with 16 bases left in between. CDR3 length: 15 residues. The germline V gene encodes CDR1 MNHNS and CDR2 SASEGT. The CDR3 loop is CASSGSVGESTEAFF. The CDR3, as DNA: TGTGCCAGCAGTGGATCGGTAGGGGAAAGCACTGAAGCTTTCTTT.

The sample holds many counts of this clonotype. The chain uses TRBV5-1 and TRBJ2-2; D gene unclear. From germline, CDR1 is SGHRS and CDR2 YFSETQ. The CDR3 is made up of 14 amino acids. V gave up 3 bases and J gave up 6 bases, with 12 bases separating them. The CDR3, as DNA: TGCGCCAGCAGCTCGGGCCGAGCCCCCGGGGAGCTGTTTTTT. It translates to CASSSGRAPGELFF.

This clonotype was seen a few times. The V and J genes are TRBV7-8 and TRBJ2-1; TRBD2 matches at 8 bases. The CDR3 totals 15 residues. V gave up 2 bases and J gave up 3 bases; unmatched junction bases: 3. In germline, CDR1 is SGHVS, CDR2 FQNEAQ. CDR3 DNA: TGTGCCAGCAGCTTAACGGGGGGGATCTACAATGAGCAGTTCTTC. As protein: CASSLTGGIYNEQFF. The whole variable domain, remainder taken from reference TRBV7-8 and TRBJ2-1, is GAGVSQSPRYKVAKRGQDVALRCDPISGHVSLFWYQQALGQGPEFLTYFQNEAQLDKSGLPSDRFFAERPEGSVSTLKIQRTQQEDSAVYLCASSLTGGIYNEQFFGPGTRLTVL.

This clonotype was found many times. This sequence joins TRBV12-3 or TRBV12-4 and TRBJ2-5; D gene uncertain. Trimming took off 2 bases at V and 2 bases at J, with 6 bases between the two ends. The CDR3 has 13 residues. CDR3 nucleotides: TGTGCCAGCAGTTTATCCCCACAAGAGACCCAGTACTTC. As protein: CASSLSPQETQYF.

This clonotype was counted a few times. The J gene is TRBJ1-5, the V gene TRBV12-3 or TRBV12-4; 9 nucleotides agree with TRBD1. The CDR3 length is 17 residues. The ends lost 6 bases at V and 4 bases at J; junction bases unmatched: 13. This CDR3 is CASSLQGALPPNQPQHF. The CDR3 nucleotides read TGTGCCAGCAGCTTACAGGGGGCCCTCCCTCCTAATCAGCCCCAGCATTTT.

This clonotype came up a few times. This chain links TRBV5-1 with TRBJ2-5, with 8 bases identical to TRBD2. Germline-derived CDR1 and CDR2 are SGHRS and YFSETQ. This CDR3 contains 13 residues. The junction had 3 bases not matched to a gene; V was cut back by 4 bases and J by 4 bases. The CDR3 protein is CASSPGGIETQYF. The CDR3 DNA reads as TGCGCCAGCAGCCCGGGGGGGATAGAGACCCAGTACTTC.

This clonotype came up many times. The J gene is TRBJ2-5, the V gene TRBV7-9; D possibly corresponds to TRBD2 (5 bases). Germline V CDR1 and CDR2: SEHNR, FQNEAQ (reference sequence). Trimming removed 0 bases from V and 5 bases from J, with 16 bases in between. The CDR3 contains 16 residues. Here the CDR3 DNA reads TGTGCCAGCAGCTTAGCGGACCGGGGAGAAGGGGAGACCCAGTACTTC. Translated: CASSLADRGEGETQYF. Drawing the rest from reference TRBV7-9 and TRBJ2-5, the complete variable domain is DTGVSQNPRHKITKRGQNVTFRCDPISEHNRLYWYRQTLGQGPEFLTYFQNEAQLEKSRLLSDRFSAERPKGSFSTLEIQRTEQGDSAMYLCASSLADRGEGETQYFGPGTRLLVL.